What follows describes a single TCR beta chain. This sample is part of a study of cytomegalovirus exposure and HLA in healthy donors. This CDR3 contains 14 residues. Germline V gene sequence: CDR1 MNHNY, CDR2 SVGAGI (reference sequence). Trimming took 2 bases from V and 8 from J, leaving 10 bases between them. PCR involved 60 Vbeta and 13 Jbeta primers. Sequencing was performed with immunoSEQ multiplex PCR; in TCRdb, only in-frame clones are kept and a portion is missing. The sample data list some 75,000 clones. The sequence was collected from a boy aged 5-17 years in good health and CMV-seronegative. Sequencing used PBMCs. The chain uses TRBV6-6 and TRBJ1-6; unclear D gene. CDR3 bases: TGTGCCAGCAGTTACCGGGGTTGGCATTCACCCCTCCACTTT. It codes for CASSYRGWHSPLHF.